This T cell receptor (beta chain) was sequenced during a study of shared T cell receptors in the human thymus. CDR1 SQVTM and CDR2 ANQGSEA come from the germline V gene. There are 11 residues in the CDR3. The V gene lost 3 bases and the J gene lost 6 bases, with 8 bases spanning the gap. TCRdb's copy holds only in-frame clones and misses some; the assay was immunoSEQ multiplex PCR. The sample holds 640,000 or so clones, approximately 89% seen once. These data were also reused for a study on human thymus T cells.

The specimen was thymocytes. The chain employs TRBV29-1 and TRBJ1-1; possible D gene TRBD1, 5 bases. The TCR originated in a boy under two years old with a congenital heart defect. The CDR3 sequence: CSVEAGAEAFF. CDR3 coding DNA: TGCAGCGTTGAGGCGGGGGCTGAAGCTTTCTTT.